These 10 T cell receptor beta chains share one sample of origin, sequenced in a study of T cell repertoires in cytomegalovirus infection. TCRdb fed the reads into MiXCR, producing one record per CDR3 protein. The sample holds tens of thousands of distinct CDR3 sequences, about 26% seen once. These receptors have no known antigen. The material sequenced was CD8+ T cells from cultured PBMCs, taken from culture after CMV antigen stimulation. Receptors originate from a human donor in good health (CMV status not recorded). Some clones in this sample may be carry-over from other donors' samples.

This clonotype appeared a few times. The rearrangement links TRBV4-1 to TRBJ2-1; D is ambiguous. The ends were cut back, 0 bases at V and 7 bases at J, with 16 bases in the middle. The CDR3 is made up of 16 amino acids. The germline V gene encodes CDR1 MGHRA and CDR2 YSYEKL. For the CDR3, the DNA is TGCGCCAGCAGCCAAGACTCGTGGGGTCTGGTTAATGAGCAGTTCTTC. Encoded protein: CASSQDSWGLVNEQFF.

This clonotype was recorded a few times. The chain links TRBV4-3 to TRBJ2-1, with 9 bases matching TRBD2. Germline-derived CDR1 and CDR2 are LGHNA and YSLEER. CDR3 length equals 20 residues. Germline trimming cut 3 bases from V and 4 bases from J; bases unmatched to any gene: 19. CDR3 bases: TGCGCCAGCAGCCACACTCGAGCGGGCGGGGGGGCCCAAGCGTACAATGAGCAGTTCTTC. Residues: CASSHTRAGGGAQAYNEQFF.

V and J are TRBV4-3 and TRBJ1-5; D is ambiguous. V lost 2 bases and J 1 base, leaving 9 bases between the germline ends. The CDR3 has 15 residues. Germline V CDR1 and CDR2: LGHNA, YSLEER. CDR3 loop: CASSQTVGSNQPQHF. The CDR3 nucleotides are TGCGCCAGCAGCCAAACTGTGGGGAGCAATCAGCCCCAGCATTTT.

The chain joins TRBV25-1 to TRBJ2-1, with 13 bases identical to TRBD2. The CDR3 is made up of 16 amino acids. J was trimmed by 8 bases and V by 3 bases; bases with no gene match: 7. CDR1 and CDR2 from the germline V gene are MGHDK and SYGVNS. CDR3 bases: TGTGCCAGCAGTGATTATACTAGCGGGAGGGTTTATGAGCAGTTCTTC. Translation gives CASSDYTSGRVYEQFF.

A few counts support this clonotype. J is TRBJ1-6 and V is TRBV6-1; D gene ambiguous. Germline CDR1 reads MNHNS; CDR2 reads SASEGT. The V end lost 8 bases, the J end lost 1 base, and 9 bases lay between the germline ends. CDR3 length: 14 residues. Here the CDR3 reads CASGKASYNSPLHF. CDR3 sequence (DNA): TGTGCCAGCGGGAAGGCGTCCTATAATTCACCCCTCCACTTT.

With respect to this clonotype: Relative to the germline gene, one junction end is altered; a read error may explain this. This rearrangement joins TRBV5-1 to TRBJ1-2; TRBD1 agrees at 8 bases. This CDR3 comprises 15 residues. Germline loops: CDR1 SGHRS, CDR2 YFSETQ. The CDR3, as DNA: TGCGCCGGCAGCTCCCGGACAGGGCTCGACTATGGCTACACCTTC. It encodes CAGSSRTGLDYGYTF.

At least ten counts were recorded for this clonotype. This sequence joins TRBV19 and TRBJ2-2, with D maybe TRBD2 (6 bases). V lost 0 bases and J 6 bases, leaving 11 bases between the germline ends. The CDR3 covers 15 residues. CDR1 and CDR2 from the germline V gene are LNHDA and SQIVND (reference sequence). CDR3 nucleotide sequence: TGTGCCAGTAGTATAGACCGGGGACTTCCCGGGGAGCTGTTTTTT. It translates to CASSIDRGLPGELFF.

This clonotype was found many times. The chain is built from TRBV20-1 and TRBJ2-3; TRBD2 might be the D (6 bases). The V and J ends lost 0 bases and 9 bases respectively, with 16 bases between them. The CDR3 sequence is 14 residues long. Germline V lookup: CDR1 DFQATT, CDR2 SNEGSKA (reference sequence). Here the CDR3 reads CSAREAREAETQYF. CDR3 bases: TGCAGTGCTAGAGAGGCGCGGGAAGCGGAAACGCAGTATTTT.

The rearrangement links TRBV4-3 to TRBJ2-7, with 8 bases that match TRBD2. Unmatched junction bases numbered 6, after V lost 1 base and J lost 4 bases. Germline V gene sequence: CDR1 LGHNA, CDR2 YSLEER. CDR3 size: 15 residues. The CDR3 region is CASSQASTGGYEQYF. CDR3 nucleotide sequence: TGCGCCAGCAGCCAAGCCTCGACGGGGGGGTACGAGCAGTACTTC.

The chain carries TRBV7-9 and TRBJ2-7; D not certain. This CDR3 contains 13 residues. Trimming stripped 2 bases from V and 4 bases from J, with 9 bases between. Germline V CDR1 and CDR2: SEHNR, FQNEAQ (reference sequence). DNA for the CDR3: TGTGCCAGCAGCTTACCCCATTTATACGAGCAGTACTTC. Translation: CASSLPHLYEQYF. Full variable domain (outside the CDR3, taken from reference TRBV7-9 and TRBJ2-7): DTGVSQNPRHKITKRGQNVTFRCDPISEHNRLYWYRQTLGQGPEFLTYFQNEAQLEKSRLLSDRFSAERPKGSFSTLEIQRTEQGDSAMYLCASSLPHLYEQYFGPGTRLTVT.